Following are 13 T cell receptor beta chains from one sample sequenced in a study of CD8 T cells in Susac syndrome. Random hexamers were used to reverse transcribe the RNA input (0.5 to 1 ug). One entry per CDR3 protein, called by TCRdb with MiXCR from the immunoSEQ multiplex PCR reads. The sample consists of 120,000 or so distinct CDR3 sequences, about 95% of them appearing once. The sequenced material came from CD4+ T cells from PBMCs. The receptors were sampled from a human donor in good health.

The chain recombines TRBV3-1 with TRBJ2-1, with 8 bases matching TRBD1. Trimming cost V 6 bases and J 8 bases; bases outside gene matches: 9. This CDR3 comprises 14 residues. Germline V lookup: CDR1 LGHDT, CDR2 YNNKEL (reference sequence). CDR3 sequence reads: CASSSRGRGDEQFF. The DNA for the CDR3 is TGTGCCAGCAGTTCCAGGGGGCGCGGGGATGAGCAGTTCTTC.

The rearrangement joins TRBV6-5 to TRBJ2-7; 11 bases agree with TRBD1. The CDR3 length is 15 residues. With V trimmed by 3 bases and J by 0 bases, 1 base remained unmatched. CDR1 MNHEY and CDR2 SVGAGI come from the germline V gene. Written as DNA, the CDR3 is TGTGCCAGCAGTTATGGGACAGGGGGCTCCTACGAGCAGTACTTC. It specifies CASSYGTGGSYEQYF.

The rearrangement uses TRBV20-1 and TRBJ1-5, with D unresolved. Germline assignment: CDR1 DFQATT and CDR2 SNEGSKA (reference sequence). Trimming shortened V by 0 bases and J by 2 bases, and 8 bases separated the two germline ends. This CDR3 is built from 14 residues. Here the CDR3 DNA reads TGCAGTGCTAGAGACCCAAGGGGCAATCAGCCCCAGCATTTT. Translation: CSARDPRGNQPQHF.

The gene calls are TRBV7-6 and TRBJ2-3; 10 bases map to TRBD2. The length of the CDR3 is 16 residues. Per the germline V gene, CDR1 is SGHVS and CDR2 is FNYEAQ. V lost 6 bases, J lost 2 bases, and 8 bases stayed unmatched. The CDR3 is CASRPSGRGNTDTQYF. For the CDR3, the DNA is TGTGCCAGCAGGCCTAGCGGGAGAGGGAACACAGATACGCAGTATTTT.

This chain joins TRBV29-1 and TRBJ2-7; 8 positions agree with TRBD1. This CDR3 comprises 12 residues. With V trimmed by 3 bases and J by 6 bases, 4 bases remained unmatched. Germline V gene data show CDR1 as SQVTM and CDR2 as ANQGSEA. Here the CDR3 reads CSVDHDRGEQYF. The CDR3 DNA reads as TGCAGCGTTGACCACGACAGGGGCGAGCAGTACTTC.

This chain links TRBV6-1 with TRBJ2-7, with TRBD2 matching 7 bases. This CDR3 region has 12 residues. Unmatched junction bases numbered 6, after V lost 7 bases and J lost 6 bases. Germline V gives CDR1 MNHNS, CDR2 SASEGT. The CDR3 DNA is TGTGCCAGCATCTCACCGGGAGGCGAGCAGTACTTC. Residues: CASISPGGEQYF.

CDR3 sequence reads: CASSQGSLAVTGELFF. Written as DNA, the CDR3 is TGTGCCAGCAGCCAAGGTTCCCTAGCGGTCACCGGGGAGCTGTTTTTT. The chain combines TRBV3-1 with TRBJ2-2; 7 bases are a match to TRBD2. In germline, CDR1 is LGHDT, CDR2 YNNKEL (reference sequence). This CDR3 contains 16 residues. V lost 1 base to trimming and J lost 4 bases; unmatched junction nucleotides: 6.

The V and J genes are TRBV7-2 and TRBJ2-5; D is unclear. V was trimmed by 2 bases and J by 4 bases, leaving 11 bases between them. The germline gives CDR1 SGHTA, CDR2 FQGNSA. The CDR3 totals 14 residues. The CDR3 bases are TGTGCCAGCAGCTTAATAGATGTCCCAGAGACCCAGTACTTC. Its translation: CASSLIDVPETQYF. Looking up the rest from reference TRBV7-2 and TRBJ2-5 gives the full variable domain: GAGVSQSPSNKVTEKGKDVELRCDPISGHTALYWYRQSLGQGLEFLIYFQGNSAPDKSGLPSDRFSAERTGGSVSTLTIQRTQQEDSAVYLCASSLIDVPETQYFGPGTRLLVL.

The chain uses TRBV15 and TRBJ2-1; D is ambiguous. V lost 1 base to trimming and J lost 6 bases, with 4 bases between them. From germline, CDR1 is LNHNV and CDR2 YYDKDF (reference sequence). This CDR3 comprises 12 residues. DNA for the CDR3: TGTGCCACCAGCAGAGCTCTCAATGAGCAGTTCTTC. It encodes CATSRALNEQFF. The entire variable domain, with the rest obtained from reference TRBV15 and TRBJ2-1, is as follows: DAMVIQNPRYQVTQFGKPVTLSCSQTLNHNVMYWYQQKSSQAPKLLFHYYDKDFNNEADTPDNFQSRRPNTSFCFLDIRSPGLGDTAMYLCATSRALNEQFFGPGTRLTVL.

The CDR3 sequence: CAWRQGTDTQYF. CDR3 DNA sequence: TGTGCCTGGAGACAGGGCACAGATACGCAGTATTTT. The rearrangement links TRBV30 to TRBJ2-3; possible D gene TRBD1, 5 bases. V lost 3 bases and J lost 1, with 5 bases in between. This CDR3 is built from 12 residues. Per germline, CDR1 GTSNPN and CDR2 SVGIG (reference sequence).

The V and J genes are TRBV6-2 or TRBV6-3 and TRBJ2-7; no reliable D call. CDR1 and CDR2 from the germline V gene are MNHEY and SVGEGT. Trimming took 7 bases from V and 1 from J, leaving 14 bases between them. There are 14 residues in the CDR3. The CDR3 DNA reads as TGTGCCAGCACCCGGATGTCGGAGTCCTACGAGCAGTACTTC. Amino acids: CASTRMSESYEQYF.

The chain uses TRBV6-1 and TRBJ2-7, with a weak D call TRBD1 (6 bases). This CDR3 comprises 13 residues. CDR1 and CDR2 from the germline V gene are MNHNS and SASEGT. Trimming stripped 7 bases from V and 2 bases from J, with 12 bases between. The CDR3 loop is CASTEQGPYEQYF. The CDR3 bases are TGTGCCAGCACCGAACAGGGCCCCTACGAGCAGTACTTC.

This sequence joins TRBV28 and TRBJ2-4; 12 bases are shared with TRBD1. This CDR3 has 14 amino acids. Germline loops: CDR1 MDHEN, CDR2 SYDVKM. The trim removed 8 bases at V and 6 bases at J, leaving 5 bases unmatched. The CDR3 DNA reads TGTGCCAGCGCCGGGACAGGGGGCGCAAACATTCAGTACTTC. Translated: CASAGTGGANIQYF.